These T cell receptor beta chains were read from a single sample in a study of technical replicates of blood from a few donors. Profiling relied on immunoSEQ multiplex PCR, and the TCRdb table lists in-frame clones only, not all of them. This table holds 12,000 or so clones, 90% to 95% found once. Sequencing was performed on PBMCs. The receptors were sampled from a human donor in good health. Both conserved end residues are part of each CDR3. D genes are given only for firm matches. Expanded clones get a size class; other rows say once, few or many, or leave the size out.

cdr3_aa: CAISVQQNTEAFF
cdr3_nt: TGTGCCATCAGTGTTCAACAGAACACTGAAGCTTTCTTT
d_call: -
clone_size: -
j_call: TRBJ1-1
v_call: TRBV10-3

cdr3_aa: CASSILAGNTGELFF
cdr3_nt: TGTGCCAGTAGTATCCTAGCGGGGAACACCGGGGAGCTGTTTTTT
d_call: TRBD2
clone_size: -
j_call: TRBJ2-2
v_call: TRBV19

cdr3_aa: CASSPPLRTEAFF
cdr3_nt: TGTGCCAGCTCACCACCGTTGAGGACTGAAGCTTTCTTT
d_call: -
clone_size: -
j_call: TRBJ1-1
v_call: TRBV18

cdr3_aa: CASSSGQGQKEKLFF
cdr3_nt: TGTGCCAGCAGCAGCGGACAGGGGCAGAAGGAAAAACTGTTTTTT
d_call: TRBD1
clone_size: -
j_call: TRBJ1-4
v_call: TRBV6-1

cdr3_aa: CASSLRGRRDEQYF
cdr3_nt: TGTGCCAGCAGCTTACGGGGGAGGCGGGACGAGCAGTACTTC
d_call: -
clone_size: -
j_call: TRBJ2-7
v_call: TRBV7-2

cdr3_aa: CASSPPGGRVPGELFF
cdr3_nt: TGTGCCAGCTCACCACCCGGCGGGAGAGTGCCCGGGGAGCTGTTTTTT
d_call: TRBD2
clone_size: -
j_call: TRBJ2-2
v_call: TRBV18

cdr3_aa: CASSFFSGGLYEQYF
cdr3_nt: TGTGCCAGCAGCTTTTTTAGCGGGGGCCTCTACGAGCAGTACTTC
d_call: TRBD2
clone_size: -
j_call: TRBJ2-7
v_call: TRBV7-2

cdr3_aa: CASRSGGTRGEQYF
cdr3_nt: TGTGCCAGCAGGTCGGGGGGGACCCGGGGTGAGCAGTACTTC
d_call: TRBD2
clone_size: -
j_call: TRBJ2-7
v_call: TRBV28

cdr3_aa: CAWSRGGNNQPQHF
cdr3_nt: TGTGCCTGGAGTCGAGGAGGTAACAATCAGCCCCAGCATTTT
d_call: -
clone_size: -
j_call: TRBJ1-5
v_call: TRBV30

cdr3_aa: CASSLAKRRGSAALEETQYF
cdr3_nt: TGCGCCAGCAGCTTGGCCAAGCGCAGGGGGTCGGCTGCCCTGGAGGAGACCCAGTACTTC
d_call: TRBD1
clone_size: -
j_call: TRBJ2-5
v_call: TRBV5-1

cdr3_aa: CASSIQGSGLFF
cdr3_nt: TGCGCCAGCAGCATCCAGGGGAGCGGACTGTTTTTT
d_call: -
clone_size: -
j_call: TRBJ1-4
v_call: TRBV5-1

cdr3_aa: CASSRPGLERNEQYF
cdr3_nt: TGTGCCAGCTCACGTCCCGGACTAGAACGAAACGAGCAGTACTTC
d_call: TRBD2
clone_size: once
j_call: TRBJ2-7
v_call: TRBV18

cdr3_aa: CASSHSRTGAVGELFF
cdr3_nt: TGCGCCAGCAGCCACTCACGGACAGGGGCGGTCGGGGAGCTGTTTTTT
d_call: TRBD1
clone_size: -
j_call: TRBJ2-2
v_call: TRBV5-1

cdr3_aa: CASSLVSQGGGGPQHF
cdr3_nt: TGTGCCAGCAGCTTAGTGTCCCAGGGCGGGGGGGGGCCCCAGCATTTT
d_call: -
clone_size: -
j_call: TRBJ1-5
v_call: TRBV7-2

cdr3_aa: CASRALDRLNQPQHF
cdr3_nt: TGTGCCAGCAGGGCCCTGGACAGGCTAAATCAGCCCCAGCATTTT
d_call: TRBD1
clone_size: -
j_call: TRBJ1-5
v_call: TRBV28

cdr3_aa: CASSLDGTGKDQPQHF
cdr3_nt: TGCGCCAGCAGCTTGGATGGGACAGGGAAGGATCAGCCCCAGCATTTT
d_call: TRBD1
clone_size: -
j_call: TRBJ1-5
v_call: TRBV5-1

cdr3_aa: CASSPEAWPRLAGGYNEQFF
cdr3_nt: TGTGCCAGTAGTCCCGAGGCTTGGCCGAGACTAGCGGGAGGGTACAATGAGCAGTTCTTC
d_call: TRBD2
clone_size: -
j_call: TRBJ2-1
v_call: TRBV19

cdr3_aa: CASSPRAGEQYF
cdr3_nt: TGTGCCAGCTCACCACGGGCGGGCGAGCAGTACTTC
d_call: -
clone_size: -
j_call: TRBJ2-7
v_call: TRBV18

cdr3_aa: CASSERGTNEKLFF
cdr3_nt: TGTGCCAGCAGTGAAAGGGGGACTAATGAAAAACTGTTTTTT
d_call: -
clone_size: few
j_call: TRBJ1-4
v_call: TRBV2

cdr3_aa: CAWSVQAATNEKLFF
cdr3_nt: TGTGCCTGGAGCGTACAGGCTGCAACTAATGAAAAACTGTTTTTT
d_call: -
clone_size: -
j_call: TRBJ1-4
v_call: TRBV30

cdr3_aa: CASVRTSGSSYNEQFF
cdr3_nt: TGTGCCAGCGTACGGACTAGCGGGAGCTCCTACAATGAGCAGTTCTTC
d_call: TRBD2
clone_size: -
j_call: TRBJ2-1
v_call: TRBV2

cdr3_aa: CSVVAGASTDTQYF
cdr3_nt: TGCAGCGTCGTAGCGGGAGCGAGCACAGATACGCAGTATTTT
d_call: TRBD2
clone_size: -
j_call: TRBJ2-3
v_call: TRBV29-1

cdr3_aa: CATLWGTGGVGGYTF
cdr3_nt: TGTGCCACCCTTTGGGGGACAGGGGGCGTAGGTGGCTACACCTTC
d_call: TRBD1
clone_size: -
j_call: TRBJ1-2
v_call: TRBV2

cdr3_aa: CASSYSYRKDTEAFF
cdr3_nt: TGTGCCAGCAGTTACTCGTACAGGAAGGACACTGAAGCTTTCTTT
d_call: -
clone_size: -
j_call: TRBJ1-1
v_call: TRBV6-5

cdr3_aa: CASSHRAQGGKPMGGYTF
cdr3_nt: TGTGCCAGCAGCCACCGAGCCCAGGGAGGGAAGCCTATGGGAGGCTACACCTTC
d_call: -
clone_size: -
j_call: TRBJ1-2
v_call: TRBV11-2

cdr3_aa: CASSLESGSGETQYF
cdr3_nt: TGTGCCAGCAGCTTAGAGAGCGGGAGCGGGGAGACCCAGTACTTC
d_call: TRBD2
clone_size: -
j_call: TRBJ2-5
v_call: TRBV11-1

cdr3_aa: CASSTDRKPEKLFF
cdr3_nt: TGTGCCAGCAGCACGGACAGAAAGCCTGAAAAACTGTTTTTT
d_call: -
clone_size: -
j_call: TRBJ1-4
v_call: TRBV5-5

cdr3_aa: CASIREGSGNTIYF
cdr3_nt: TGTGCCAGCATACGGGAAGGCTCTGGAAACACCATATATTTT
d_call: -
clone_size: -
j_call: TRBJ1-3
v_call: TRBV19

cdr3_aa: CASSLDGRQGDDEQYF
cdr3_nt: TGTGCCAGCAGCTTAGACGGGAGACAGGGGGACGACGAGCAGTACTTC
d_call: TRBD1
clone_size: -
j_call: TRBJ2-7
v_call: TRBV11-3

cdr3_aa: CASSLADRGGQETQYF
cdr3_nt: TGTGCCAGCAGCTTAGCGGACAGGGGGGGCCAAGAGACCCAGTACTTC
d_call: TRBD1
clone_size: -
j_call: TRBJ2-5
v_call: TRBV7-8

cdr3_aa: CAISNPDRGPYEQYF
cdr3_nt: TGTGCCATCAGTAATCCGGACAGGGGCCCCTACGAGCAGTACTTC
d_call: TRBD1
clone_size: -
j_call: TRBJ2-7
v_call: TRBV10-3

cdr3_aa: CASSQEFRDQPQHF
cdr3_nt: TGCGCCAGCAGCCAAGAATTCAGGGATCAGCCCCAGCATTTT
d_call: -
clone_size: -
j_call: TRBJ1-5
v_call: TRBV4-1

cdr3_aa: CASSLVEGLSSETQYF
cdr3_nt: TGTGCCAGCAGCTTAGTTGAGGGACTCTCATCAGAGACCCAGTACTTC
d_call: -
clone_size: -
j_call: TRBJ2-5
v_call: TRBV7-9

cdr3_aa: CASSPGRDYGYTF
cdr3_nt: TGTGCCAGCAGCCCGGGCAGGGACTATGGCTACACCTTC
d_call: -
clone_size: -
j_call: TRBJ1-2
v_call: TRBV7-2

cdr3_aa: CASSHEAGETQYF
cdr3_nt: TGTGCCAGCAGCCATGAGGCCGGGGAGACCCAGTACTTC
d_call: -
clone_size: -
j_call: TRBJ2-5
v_call: TRBV6-1

cdr3_aa: CASSLGAGLADNEQFF
cdr3_nt: TGCGCCAGCAGCTTAGGGGCAGGACTAGCGGACAATGAGCAGTTCTTC
d_call: TRBD2
clone_size: -
j_call: TRBJ2-1
v_call: TRBV5-1

cdr3_aa: CASSQLQGADYGYTF
cdr3_nt: TGCGCCAGCAGCCAACTACAGGGGGCGGACTATGGCTACACCTTC
d_call: TRBD1
clone_size: few
j_call: TRBJ1-2
v_call: TRBV4-1

cdr3_aa: CASSLGPTSGSHNEQFF
cdr3_nt: TGTGCCAGCAGCTTAGGCCCCACTAGCGGGAGTCACAATGAGCAGTTCTTC
d_call: TRBD2
clone_size: -
j_call: TRBJ2-1
v_call: TRBV7-8

cdr3_aa: CASTLGLANNEQFF
cdr3_nt: TGTGCCAGCACCCTGGGACTAGCAAACAATGAGCAGTTCTTC
d_call: TRBD2
clone_size: -
j_call: TRBJ2-1
v_call: TRBV2

cdr3_aa: CASSLIRGNEQFF
cdr3_nt: TGTGCCAGCAGCTTAATTCGGGGCAATGAGCAGTTCTTC
d_call: -
clone_size: once
j_call: TRBJ2-1
v_call: TRBV7-2

cdr3_aa: CASSTGDRAQETQYF
cdr3_nt: TGTGCCAGTAGTACCGGGGACAGAGCCCAAGAGACCCAGTACTTC
d_call: TRBD1
clone_size: -
j_call: TRBJ2-5
v_call: TRBV19

cdr3_aa: CAWSASRGTDTQYF
cdr3_nt: TGTGCCTGGAGTGCTAGCCGGGGTACAGATACGCAGTATTTT
d_call: -
clone_size: -
j_call: TRBJ2-3
v_call: TRBV30

cdr3_aa: CASSGGFSYEQYF
cdr3_nt: TGCGCCAGCAGCGGGGGGTTCTCCTACGAGCAGTACTTC
d_call: -
clone_size: once
j_call: TRBJ2-7
v_call: TRBV5-1

cdr3_aa: CAISVGMGAGVKNYGYTF
cdr3_nt: TGTGCCATCAGTGTGGGGATGGGGGCAGGGGTCAAAAACTATGGCTACACCTTC
d_call: -
clone_size: -
j_call: TRBJ1-2
v_call: TRBV10-3

cdr3_aa: CASSQTDIMNTEAFF
cdr3_nt: TGCGCCAGCAGCCAAACGGACATCATGAACACTGAAGCTTTCTTT
d_call: -
clone_size: -
j_call: TRBJ1-1
v_call: TRBV4-1

cdr3_aa: CASSYAPGASDEQYF
cdr3_nt: TGTGCCAGCAGTTACGCTCCGGGAGCGAGCGACGAGCAGTACTTC
d_call: -
clone_size: -
j_call: TRBJ2-7
v_call: TRBV6-5

cdr3_aa: CASSPALAGYYEQYF
cdr3_nt: TGTGCCAGCAGCCCCGCACTAGCGGGATACTACGAGCAGTACTTC
d_call: TRBD2
clone_size: -
j_call: TRBJ2-7
v_call: TRBV7-9

cdr3_aa: CASSLSAGVLSYTF
cdr3_nt: TGTGCCAGCAGTTTATCGGCAGGGGTACTGAGCTACACCTTC
d_call: -
clone_size: -
j_call: TRBJ1-2
v_call: TRBV28